This entry lists 14 T cell receptor beta chains sequenced from one sample in a study of PD-L1 blockade in urothelial cancer. Generated by immunoSEQ multiplex PCR, the TCRdb table keeps only in-frame clones and is missing some. Here the sample spans 55,000 or so clones, over 70% being singletons. The source material was PBMCs, sampled around atezolizumab (anti-PD-L1) treatment. These receptors originate from a man aged 40-49 years with urothelial cancer.

The chain recombines TRBV7-9 with TRBJ2-7; TRBD2 matches 11 bases. The V gene end was trimmed by 2 bases and the J gene end by 5 bases; junction bases not matched to a gene: 11. Germline V gene lookup returns CDR1 SEHNR and CDR2 FQNEAQ (reference sequence). The CDR3 is made up of 17 amino acids. This CDR3 is CASSLPPTSGISNEQYF. CDR3 sequence (DNA): TGTGCCAGCAGCTTACCCCCGACTAGCGGGATCAGCAACGAGCAGTACTTC.

The CDR3 region has the DNA TGTGCCAGCAGTGAAGGAGGGGGCCGAAAGGGAGCTTTCTTT. This encodes CASSEGGGRKGAFF. V usage is TRBV2 and J usage is TRBJ1-1; TRBD1 matches 7 bases. Germline CDR1 is SNHLY and CDR2 is FYNNEI. After removal of 1 base from V and 10 bases from J, the junction contained 9 bases not matched to a gene. This CDR3 is built from 14 residues.

The rearrangement joins TRBV10-2 to TRBJ2-3; 9 bases align to TRBD1. The CDR3 has 16 residues. From germline, CDR1 is WSHSY and CDR2 SAAADI. Germline trimming cut 3 bases from V and 5 bases from J; bases unmatched to any gene: 9. This CDR3 reads CASSDRTGQGRDTQYF. In nucleotides, the CDR3 is TGCGCCAGCAGTGATCGCACGGGACAGGGAAGAGATACGCAGTATTTT.

V usage is TRBV5-1 and J usage is TRBJ2-7, with TRBD2 matching 15 bases. CDR1 SGHRS and CDR2 YFSETQ come from the germline V gene. The CDR3 is 17 residues long. V lost 4 bases to trimming and J lost 0 bases; unmatched junction nucleotides: 5. The CDR3 nucleotides are TGCGCCAGCAGCGGGGGACTAGCGGGAGGATCCTCCTACGAGCAGTACTTC. Translated, it gives CASSGGLAGGSSYEQYF.

The rearrangement links TRBV19 to TRBJ2-7, with D possibly TRBD1 on 6 matching bases. Germline CDR1 reads LNHDA; CDR2 reads SQIVND (reference sequence). The CDR3 spans 14 residues. With 5 bases removed from V and 5 bases from J, the gap between germline ends came to 16 bases. In DNA, the CDR3 is TGTGCCAGTAGTGTTAAACCACAGGGCAACGAGCAGTACTTC. Translated, it gives CASSVKPQGNEQYF.

The chain carries TRBV7-9 and TRBJ2-1, with TRBD2 matching 14 bases. V trimming: 1 base; J trimming: 8 bases; junction bases outside the gene matches: 4. The CDR3 is 16 residues long. Germline assignment: CDR1 SEHNR and CDR2 FQNEAQ (reference sequence). The CDR3 bases are TGTGCCAGCAGCTTAGTTGGGACTAGCGGGAGACATGAGCAGTTCTTC. Its protein product is CASSLVGTSGRHEQFF.

The rearrangement links TRBV5-4 to TRBJ2-7, with no clear D. This CDR3 has 15 amino acids. Germline V gives CDR1 SGHNT, CDR2 YYREEE (reference sequence). V lost 4 bases and J lost 0, with 14 bases in between. CDR3 sequence: CASSASSRSSYEQYF. The CDR3 nucleotides read TGTGCCAGCAGCGCCTCCTCCCGTAGCTCCTACGAGCAGTACTTC.

The chain couples TRBV28 to TRBJ1-1; TRBD1 matches 9 bases. V lost 4 bases and J lost 4; bases outside the gene matches: 10. This CDR3 comprises 16 residues. Germline lookup yields CDR1 MDHEN and CDR2 SYDVKM. CDR3 DNA: TGTGCCAGCAGTTCCTGGGGGACAGGGTCGGGCACTGAAGCTTTCTTT. It translates to CASSSWGTGSGTEAFF.

V usage is TRBV18 and J usage is TRBJ2-1, with D possibly TRBD2 on 6 matching bases. The V end lost 3 bases, the J end lost 4 bases, and 7 bases lay between the germline ends. Germline-derived CDR1 and CDR2 are KGHSH and LQKENI. The CDR3 consists of 13 residues. CDR3 protein: CASSPEGYNEQFF. The CDR3 nucleotides are TGTGCCAGCTCACCGGAGGGGTACAATGAGCAGTTCTTC. The full variable domain, rest sourced from reference TRBV18 and TRBJ2-1, is NAGVMQNPRHLVRRRGQEARLRCSPMKGHSHVYWYRQLPEEGLKFMVYLQKENIIDESGMPKERFSAEFPKEGPSILRIQQVVRGDSAAYFCASSPEGYNEQFFGPGTRLTVL.

This chain links TRBV27 with TRBJ1-1; TRBD1 agrees at 10 bases. The CDR3 length is 13 residues. V was pared by 3 bases and J by 6 bases, with 1 base of the junction left unmatched. Germline V gene data show CDR1 as MNHEY and CDR2 as SMNVEV (reference sequence). The CDR3 protein is CASSLGTGAEAFF. The DNA of the CDR3 is TGTGCCAGCAGTTTGGGGACAGGGGCTGAAGCTTTCTTT.

This sequence joins TRBV14 and TRBJ2-1, with D perhaps matching TRBD2 (5 bases). Germline CDR1 SGHDN, CDR2 FVKESK. This CDR3 contains 13 residues. V was shortened by 3 bases and J by 11 bases, with 14 bases between the two germline ends. In DNA form, the CDR3 reads TGTGCCAGCAGCCAGGGCTCCGGGAAGAAGCAGTTCTTC. This translates into CASSQGSGKKQFF.

This chain connects TRBV19 to TRBJ2-7; 13 bases agree with TRBD2. The CDR3 runs 17 residues. CDR1 and CDR2 from the germline V gene are LNHDA and SQIVND (reference sequence). After removal of 4 bases from V and 3 bases from J, the junction contained 9 bases not matched to a gene. In DNA form, the CDR3 reads TGTGCCAGTAGTACTGGGACCGGGACTAGCGGGATCTACGAGCAGTACTTC. It yields the protein CASSTGTGTSGIYEQYF.

This rearrangement joins TRBV5-5 to TRBJ1-1, with 7 positions matching TRBD1. There are 14 residues in the CDR3. Germline V gives CDR1 SGHKS, CDR2 YYEKEE (reference sequence). Trimming at V came to 2 bases and at J to 2 bases, leaving 3 bases not matched to a gene. CDR3 in DNA: TGTGCCAGCAGCTTTAGGACAGGCAACACTGAAGCTTTCTTT. Translated: CASSFRTGNTEAFF.

CDR3 protein: CASSLAGLNTGELFF. Here the CDR3 DNA reads TGCGCCAGCAGCCTGGCCGGGTTGAACACCGGGGAGCTGTTTTTT. This sequence joins TRBV4-1 and TRBJ2-2; D not resolved. V lost 4 bases to trimming and J lost 1 base, with 10 bases between them. Germline V gene data show CDR1 as MGHRA and CDR2 as YSYEKL. The CDR3 sequence is 15 residues long.